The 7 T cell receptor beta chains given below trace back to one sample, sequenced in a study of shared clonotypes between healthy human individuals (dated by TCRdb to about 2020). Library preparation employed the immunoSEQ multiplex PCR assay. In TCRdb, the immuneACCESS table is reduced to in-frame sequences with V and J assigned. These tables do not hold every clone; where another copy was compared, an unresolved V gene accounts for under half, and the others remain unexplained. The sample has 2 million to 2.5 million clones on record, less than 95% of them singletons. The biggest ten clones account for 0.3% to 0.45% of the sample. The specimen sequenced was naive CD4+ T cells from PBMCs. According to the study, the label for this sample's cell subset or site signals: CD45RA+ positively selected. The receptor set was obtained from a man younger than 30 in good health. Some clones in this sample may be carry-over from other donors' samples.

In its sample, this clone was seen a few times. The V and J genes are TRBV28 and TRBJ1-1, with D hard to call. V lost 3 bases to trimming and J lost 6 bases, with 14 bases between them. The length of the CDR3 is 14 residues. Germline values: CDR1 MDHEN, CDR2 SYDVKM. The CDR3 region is CASSFASISPEAFF. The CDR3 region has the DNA TGTGCCAGCAGTTTCGCCAGCATATCGCCTGAAGCTTTCTTT.

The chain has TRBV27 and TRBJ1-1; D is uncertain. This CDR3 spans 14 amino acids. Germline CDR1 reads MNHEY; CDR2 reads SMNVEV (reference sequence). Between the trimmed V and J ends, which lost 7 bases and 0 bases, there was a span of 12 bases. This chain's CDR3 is CASMKMSMNTEAFF. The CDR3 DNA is TGTGCCAGCATGAAGATGTCAATGAACACTGAAGCTTTCTTT.

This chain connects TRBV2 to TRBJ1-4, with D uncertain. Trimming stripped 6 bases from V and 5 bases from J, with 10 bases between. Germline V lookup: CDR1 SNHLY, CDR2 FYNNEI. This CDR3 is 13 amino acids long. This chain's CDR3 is CASRAGLNEKLFF. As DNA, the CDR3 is TGTGCCAGCAGGGCCGGGCTCAATGAAAAACTGTTTTTT.

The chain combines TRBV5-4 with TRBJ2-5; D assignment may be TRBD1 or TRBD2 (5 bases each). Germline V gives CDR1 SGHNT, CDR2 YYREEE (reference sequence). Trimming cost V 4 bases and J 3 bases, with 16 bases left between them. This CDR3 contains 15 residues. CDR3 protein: CASSPGTPREETQYF. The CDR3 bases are TGTGCCAGCAGCCCCGGGACCCCGAGGGAAGAGACCCAGTACTTC.

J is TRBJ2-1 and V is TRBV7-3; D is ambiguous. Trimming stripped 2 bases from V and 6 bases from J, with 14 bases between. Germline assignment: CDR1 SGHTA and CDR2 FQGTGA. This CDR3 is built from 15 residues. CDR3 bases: TGTGCCAGCAGCTTACAAGGACCAGCCCTCAATGAGCAGTTCTTC. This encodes CASSLQGPALNEQFF.

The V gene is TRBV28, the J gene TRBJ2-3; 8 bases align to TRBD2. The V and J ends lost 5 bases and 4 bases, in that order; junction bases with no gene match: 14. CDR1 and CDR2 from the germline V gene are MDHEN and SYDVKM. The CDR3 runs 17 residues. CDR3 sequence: CASSTPSKSGRSDTQYF. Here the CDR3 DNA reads TGTGCCAGCAGTACACCTTCGAAAAGCGGGAGATCAGATACGCAGTATTTT.

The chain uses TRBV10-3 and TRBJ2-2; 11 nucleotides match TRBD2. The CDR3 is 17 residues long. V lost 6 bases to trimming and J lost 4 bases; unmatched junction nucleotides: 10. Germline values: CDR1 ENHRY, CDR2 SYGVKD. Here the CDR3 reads CAIRMSGLAGGTGELFF. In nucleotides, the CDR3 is TGTGCCATCAGAATGTCCGGACTAGCGGGTGGCACCGGGGAGCTGTTTTTT.